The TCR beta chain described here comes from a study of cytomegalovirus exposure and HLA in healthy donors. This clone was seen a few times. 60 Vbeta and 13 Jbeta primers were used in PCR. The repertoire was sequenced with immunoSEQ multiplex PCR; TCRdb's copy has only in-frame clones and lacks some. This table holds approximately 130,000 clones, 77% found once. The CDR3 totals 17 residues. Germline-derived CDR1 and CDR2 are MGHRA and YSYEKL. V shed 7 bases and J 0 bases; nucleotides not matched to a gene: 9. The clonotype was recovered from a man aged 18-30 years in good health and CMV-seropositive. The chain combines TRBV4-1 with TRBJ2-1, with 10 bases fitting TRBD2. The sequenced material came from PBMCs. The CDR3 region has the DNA TGCGCCAGCAAGCCACGGCTAGCGGGGGTCTCCTACAATGAGCAGTTCTTC. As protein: CASKPRLAGVSYNEQFF.